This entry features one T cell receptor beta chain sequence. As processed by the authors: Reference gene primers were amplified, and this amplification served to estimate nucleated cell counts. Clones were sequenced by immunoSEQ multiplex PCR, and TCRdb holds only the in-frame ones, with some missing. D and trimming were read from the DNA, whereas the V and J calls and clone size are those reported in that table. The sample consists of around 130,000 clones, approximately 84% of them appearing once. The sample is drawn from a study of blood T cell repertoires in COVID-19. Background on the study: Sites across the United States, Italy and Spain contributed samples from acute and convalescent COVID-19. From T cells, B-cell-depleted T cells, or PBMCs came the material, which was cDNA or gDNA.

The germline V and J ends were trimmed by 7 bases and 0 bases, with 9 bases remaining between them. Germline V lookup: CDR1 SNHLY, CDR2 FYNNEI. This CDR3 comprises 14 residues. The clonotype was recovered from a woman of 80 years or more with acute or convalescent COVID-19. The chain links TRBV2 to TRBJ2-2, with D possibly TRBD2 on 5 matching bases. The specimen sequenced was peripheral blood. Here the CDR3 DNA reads TGTGCCAGCAAGTCGCGGGCGAACACCGGGGAGCTGTTTTTT. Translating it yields CASKSRANTGELFF.